This paragraph reports one T cell receptor (beta chain). The antigen is not known. The entry originates in a study of cytomegalovirus exposure and HLA in healthy donors. Study conclusions and caveats: Accurate prediction of most subjects' HLA-A and HLA-B alleles from TCR beta sequences was reported.

Sampled while nominally healthy, donors likely had unrecorded immune exposures. The PCR employed 60 Vbeta primers together with 13 Jbeta primers. Measured with immunoSEQ multiplex PCR; TCRdb has only the in-frame clones, and not every one. The sample records over 120,000 clones, about 80% being singletons. CDR1 and CDR2 from the germline V gene are SGHAT and FQDESV (reference sequence). Trimming pared 3 bases from V and 2 bases from J, leaving 14 bases between. This CDR3 is 16 amino acids long. The TCR sequence derives from a man aged 40-55 years in good health and CMV-seronegative. The sample taken for sequencing was PBMCs. The rearrangement uses TRBV11-1 and TRBJ1-3; D is possibly TRBD1 (6 bases). This CDR3 is CASSLMGARPGNTIYF. CDR3 DNA: TGTGCCAGCAGCTTGATGGGGGCTCGTCCTGGAAACACCATATATTTT.